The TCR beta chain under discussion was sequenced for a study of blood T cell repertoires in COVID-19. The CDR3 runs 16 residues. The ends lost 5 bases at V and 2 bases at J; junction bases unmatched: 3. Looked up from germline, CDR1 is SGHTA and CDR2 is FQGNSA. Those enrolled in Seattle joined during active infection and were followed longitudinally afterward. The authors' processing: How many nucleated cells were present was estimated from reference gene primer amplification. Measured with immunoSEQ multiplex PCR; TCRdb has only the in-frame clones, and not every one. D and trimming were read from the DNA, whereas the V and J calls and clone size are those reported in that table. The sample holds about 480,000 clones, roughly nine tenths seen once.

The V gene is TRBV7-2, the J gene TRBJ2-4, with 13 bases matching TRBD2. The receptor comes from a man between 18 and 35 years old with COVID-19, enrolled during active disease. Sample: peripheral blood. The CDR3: CASSEGLAGTKNIQYF. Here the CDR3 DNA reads TGTGCCAGCAGCGAGGGACTAGCGGGGACCAAAAACATTCAGTACTTC.